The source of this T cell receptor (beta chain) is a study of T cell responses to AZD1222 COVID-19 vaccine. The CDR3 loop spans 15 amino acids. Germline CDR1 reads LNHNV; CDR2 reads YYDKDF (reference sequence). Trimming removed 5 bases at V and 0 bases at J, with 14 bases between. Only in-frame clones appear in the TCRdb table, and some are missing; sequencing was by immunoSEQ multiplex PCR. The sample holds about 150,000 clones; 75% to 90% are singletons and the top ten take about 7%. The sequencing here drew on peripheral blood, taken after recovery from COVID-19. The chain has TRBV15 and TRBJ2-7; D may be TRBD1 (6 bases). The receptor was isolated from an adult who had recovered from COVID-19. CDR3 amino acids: CATSEGTRSSYEQYF. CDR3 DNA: TGTGCCACCAGCGAAGGGACAAGGAGCTCCTACGAGCAGTACTTC.